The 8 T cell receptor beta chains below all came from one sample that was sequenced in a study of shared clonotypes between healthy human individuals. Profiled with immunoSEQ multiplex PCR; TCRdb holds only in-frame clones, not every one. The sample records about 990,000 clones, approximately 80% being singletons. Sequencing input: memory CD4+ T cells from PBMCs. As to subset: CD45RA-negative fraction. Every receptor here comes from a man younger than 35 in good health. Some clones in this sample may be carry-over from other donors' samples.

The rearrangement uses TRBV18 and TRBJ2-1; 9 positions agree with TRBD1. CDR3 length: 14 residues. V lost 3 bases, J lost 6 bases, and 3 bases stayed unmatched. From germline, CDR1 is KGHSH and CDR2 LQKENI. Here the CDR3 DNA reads TGTGCCAGCTCACCCGGGACAGGGTTCAATGAGCAGTTCTTC. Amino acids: CASSPGTGFNEQFF.

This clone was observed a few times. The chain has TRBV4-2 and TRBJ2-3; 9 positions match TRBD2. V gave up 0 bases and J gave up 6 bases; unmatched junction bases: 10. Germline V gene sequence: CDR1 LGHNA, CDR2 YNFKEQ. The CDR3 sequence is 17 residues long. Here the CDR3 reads CASSQDRAGGPTDTQYF. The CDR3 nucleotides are TGTGCCAGCAGCCAAGATCGCGCGGGAGGGCCTACGGATACGCAGTATTTT.

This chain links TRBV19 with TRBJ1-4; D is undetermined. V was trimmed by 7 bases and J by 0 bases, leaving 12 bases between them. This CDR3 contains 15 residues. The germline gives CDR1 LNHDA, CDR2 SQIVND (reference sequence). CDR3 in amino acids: CASKDGSSTNEKLFF. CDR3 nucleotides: TGTGCCAGTAAGGACGGTAGCTCAACTAATGAAAAACTGTTTTTT. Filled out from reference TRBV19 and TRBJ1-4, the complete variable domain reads DGGITQSPKYLFRKEGQNVTLSCEQNLNHDAMYWYRQDPGQGLRLIYYSQIVNDFQKGDIAEGYSVSREKKESFPLTVTSAQKNPTAFYLCASKDGSSTNEKLFFGSGTQLSVL.

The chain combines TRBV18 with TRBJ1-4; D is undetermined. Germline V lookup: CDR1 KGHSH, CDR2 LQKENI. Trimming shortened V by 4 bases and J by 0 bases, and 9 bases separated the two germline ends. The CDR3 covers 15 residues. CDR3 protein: CASSLSIATNEKLFF. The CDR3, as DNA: TGTGCCAGCTCACTGTCAATTGCAACTAATGAAAAACTGTTTTTT.

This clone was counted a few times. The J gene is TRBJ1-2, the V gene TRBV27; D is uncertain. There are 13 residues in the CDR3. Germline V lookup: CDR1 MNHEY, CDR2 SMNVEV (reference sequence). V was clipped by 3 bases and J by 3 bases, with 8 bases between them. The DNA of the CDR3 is TGTGCCAGCAGTTTTGGAGAACACTATGGCTACACCTTC. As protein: CASSFGEHYGYTF.

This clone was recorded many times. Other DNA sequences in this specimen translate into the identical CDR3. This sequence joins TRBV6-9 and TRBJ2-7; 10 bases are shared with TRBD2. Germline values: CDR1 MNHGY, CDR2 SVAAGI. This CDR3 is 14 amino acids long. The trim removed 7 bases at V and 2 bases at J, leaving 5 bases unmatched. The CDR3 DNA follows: TGTGCCAGCACCCTAAGCGGGAGGGCCTACGAGCAGTACTTC. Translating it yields CASTLSGRAYEQYF.

The DNA for the CDR3 is TGTGCCAGCAGTTTATCTACAACGGGACAGCGATACGAGCAGTACTTC. Protein: CASSLSTTGQRYEQYF. The rearrangement joins TRBV28 to TRBJ2-7, with 7 bases matching TRBD1. Germline V gene lookup returns CDR1 MDHEN and CDR2 SYDVKM. This CDR3 has 16 residues. Losses at the gene ends were 1 base for V and 4 bases for J; bases not matched to a gene: 10.

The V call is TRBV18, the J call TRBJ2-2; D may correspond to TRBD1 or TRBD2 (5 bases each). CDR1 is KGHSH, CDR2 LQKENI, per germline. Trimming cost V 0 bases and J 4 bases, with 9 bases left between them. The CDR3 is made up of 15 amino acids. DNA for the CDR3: TGTGCCAGCTCACCACCCAGGGCGGGCACCGGGGAGCTGTTTTTT. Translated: CASSPPRAGTGELFF.